The 8 T cell receptor beta chains below all came from one sample that was sequenced in a study of Graves' ophthalmopathy and Graves' hyperthyroidism. TCR beta CDR3 regions were amplified from RNA transcripts. First-round RT-PCR employed HTBI primers, with a second-round multiplex PCR after it. One entry per CDR3 protein results from TCRdb running MiXCR on the multiplex PCR reads. The table has about 48,000 distinct CDR3 sequences, less than 65% seen once. The sample was peripheral blood. These TCRs come from an adult man with Graves' ophthalmopathy.

At least ten counts were recorded for this clonotype. Its ends do not fully match the called genes, so a read error is possible. The V and J genes are TRBV4-2 and TRBJ1-6, with TRBD1 as a possible D gene (5 bases). CDR1 is LGHNA and CDR2 is YNFKEQ in the germline V gene. There are 15 residues in the CDR3. The CDR3 loop reads CASSQDASGYSPLRF. In DNA, the CDR3 is TGTGCCAGCAGCCAAGATGCTTCAGGGTATTCACCCCTCCGCTTT.

This clonotype has a count of ten or more. This chain joins TRBV14 and TRBJ1-2, with D unclear. The CDR3 covers 14 residues. The V and J ends lost 1 base and 7 bases respectively, with 13 bases between them. Germline V gives CDR1 SGHDN, CDR2 FVKESK. In nucleotides, the CDR3 is TGTGCCAGCAGCCAAGTGGGAGGTTCGGGTGGCTACACCTTC. It translates to CASSQVGGSGGYTF.

Only one count was recorded for this clonotype. The chain joins TRBV7-2 to TRBJ1-2, with D unresolved. This CDR3 is 13 amino acids long. V lost 3 bases to trimming and J lost 8 bases, with 13 bases between them. CDR1 SGHTA and CDR2 FQGNSA come from the germline V gene. CDR3 protein: CASSFPEGSGYTF. The CDR3 bases are TGTGCCAGCAGCTTTCCTGAGGGTTCGGGCTACACCTTC.

This rearrangement joins TRBV7-3 to TRBJ2-3; 8 positions agree with TRBD2. CDR3 length: 15 residues. V shed 5 bases and J 11 bases; nucleotides not matched to a gene: 15. Germline CDR1 reads SGHTA; CDR2 reads FQGTGA. The CDR3 DNA is TGTGCCAGCAGCGTTTCGGGGGGGCTTTACAATGAGCAGTATTTT. This translates into CASSVSGGLYNEQYF. Drawing the rest from reference TRBV7-3 and TRBJ2-3, the complete variable domain is GAGVSQTPSNKVTEKGKYVELRCDPISGHTALYWYRQSLGQGPEFLIYFQGTGAADDSGLPNDRFFAVRPEGSVSTLKIQRTERGDSAVYLCASSVSGGLYNEQYFGPGTRLTVL.

Remarks on this clonotype: This may be a read error: a much more frequent sequence differs by one nucleotide. V gene TRBV7-6 combines with J gene TRBJ1-2; D possibly corresponds to TRBD1 (6 bases). The CDR3 runs to 14 residues. Germline CDR1 and CDR2: SGHVS and FNYEAQ. DNA of the CDR3: TGTGCCAGCAGCGGGGGGCGCAGGGACTATAGCTACACCTTC. It encodes CASSGGRRDYSYTF.

This chain links TRBV20-1 with TRBJ2-7; 8 positions agree with TRBD1. Germline-derived CDR1 and CDR2 are DFQATT and SNEGSKA (reference sequence). This CDR3 comprises 13 residues. The V segment lost 4 bases and the J segment 3 bases; nucleotides outside the gene matches: 5. In nucleotides, the CDR3 is TGCAGTGCTATGGGACAGGTGGGCTACGAGCAGTACTTC. Encoded protein: CSAMGQVGYEQYF.

Only one count was recorded for this clonotype. The gene calls are TRBV7-2 and TRBJ2-7; 10 bases fit TRBD2. Germline V gene data show CDR1 as SGHTA and CDR2 as FQGNSA. The CDR3 length is 15 residues. V dropped 5 bases and J dropped 3; count of bases not matched to a gene: 7. The CDR3 bases are TGTGCCAGCAGCGGCTCTAGCGGGGGACACTACGAGCAGTACTTC. It specifies CASSGSSGGHYEQYF.

In its sample, this clonotype was seen many times. DNA for the CDR3: TGTGCCAGCAGTTACGGGCCCCTCATGAACACTGAAGCTTTCTTT. Translating gives CASSYGPLMNTEAFF. This chain links TRBV6-5 with TRBJ1-1, with D unresolved. The CDR3 covers 15 residues. The ends were cut back, 2 bases at V and 0 bases at J, with 10 bases in the middle. Looked up from germline, CDR1 is MNHEY and CDR2 is SVGAGI.